These 6 T cell receptor beta chains share one sample of origin, sequenced in a study of tumor-infiltrating lymphocytes in primary liver carcinoma. Between about 17 and 34 mg of unsorted bulk tissue served as the source from which RNA and DNA were co-extracted. Making TCR beta cDNA involved around 520 ng total RNA and a constant-region primer. Investigators got TCR beta libraries out of three nested multiplex PCR rounds, done with slightly modified ARM-PCR. PCR rounds one and two used TRBV1-TRBV30 forward primers with a C-beta reverse primer for around 11 cycles each. TCRdb used MiXCR to reprocess the multiplex PCR reads, holding one entry per CDR3 protein. The table records 75,000 to 80,000 distinct CDR3 sequences, approximately 62% of them present only once. The sample comprised tumor-adjacent normal liver tissue. Receptors were obtained from a man between 35 and 55 years old with primary liver carcinoma and hepatitis B virus infection.

The V and J genes are TRBV29-1 and TRBJ1-2; D perhaps matches TRBD1 (5 bases). The germline V gene has CDR1 SQVTM and CDR2 ANQGSEA. The length of the CDR3 is 14 residues. The DNA for the CDR3 is TGCAGAGTGTGGGACCCGGTCCAGGACTATGGCTACACCTTC. It translates to CRVWDPVQDYGYTF.

The chain employs TRBV6-6 and TRBJ2-1; D unclear. The CDR3 sequence is 11 residues long. CDR1 is MNHNY, CDR2 SVGAGI, per germline (reference sequence). Trimming cost V 6 bases and J 8 bases, with 8 bases left between them. The CDR3 here is CASSPQDEQFF. In DNA, the CDR3 is TGTGCCAGCAGCCCGCAGGATGAGCAGTTCTTC.

Regarding this clonotype: This CDR3 fails to terminate in the conserved phenylalanine or tryptophan, so it likely reflects a read error. The V call is TRBV29-1, the J call TRBJ2-7; D gene ambiguous. In germline, CDR1 is SQVTM, CDR2 ANQGSEA. Trimming pared 6 bases from V and 3 bases from J, leaving 12 bases between. CDR3 length: 12 amino acids. The CDR3 nucleotides read TGCAGCGTCACCAAGGGCAGCTACGAGCAGTACCTC. Amino acid sequence: CSVTKGSYEQYL.

The chain couples TRBV4-1 to TRBJ2-2; the match to TRBD1 covers 10 bases. This CDR3 has 18 residues. The germline CDR1 and CDR2 sequences are MGHRA and YSYEKL. With V trimmed by 6 bases and J by 4 bases, 14 bases remained unmatched. The CDR3 nucleotides read TGCGCCAGCAGTCTTTCCCCAAGACAGGGGGCACGCACCGGGGAGCTGTTTTTT. Translated: CASSLSPRQGARTGELFF.

About this clonotype: As the CDR3 is not closed by the conserved phenylalanine or tryptophan, this likely results from a read error. This rearrangement joins TRBV11-3 to TRBJ2-1; 9 bases match TRBD2. The CDR3 runs to 16 residues. Germline CDR1 and CDR2: SGHNT and YENEEA. Here the CDR3 reads CASNLISGRPYNGQFL. Written as DNA, the CDR3 is TGTGCCAGCAACCTGATTAGCGGGAGACCCTACAATGGGCAGTTCTTA.

The rearrangement uses TRBV11-2 and TRBJ2-1, with TRBD2 matching 8 bases. The trim removed 2 bases at V and 13 bases at J, leaving 13 bases unmatched. The CDR3 has 15 amino acids. Germline V gene data show CDR1 as SGHAT and CDR2 as FQNNGV. CDR3 DNA sequence: TGTGCCAGCAGCTTAAGCGGGAGCTCCTACGATGGACAGTTCTTC. Translated: CASSLSGSSYDGQFF. Full variable domain (missing parts from reference TRBV11-2 and TRBJ2-1): EAGVAQSPRYKIIEKRQSVAFWCNPISGHATLYWYQQILGQGPKLLIQFQNNGVVDDSQLPKDRFSAERLKGVDSTLKIQPAKLEDSAVYLCASSLSGSSYDGQFFGPGTRLTVL.